The following is a T cell receptor (beta chain) sequence with its context. The data originate from a study of blood T cell repertoires in COVID-19. Everyone who took part was roughly 18 to 89 years old, and they came from about 25 US areas. Generated by immunoSEQ multiplex PCR, the TCRdb table keeps only in-frame clones and is missing some. The sample records 180,000 or so clones, about four fifths being singletons. Germline V lookup: CDR1 SGHTS, CDR2 YDEGEE. The CDR3 is 17 amino acids. V gave up 0 bases and J gave up 0 bases, with 10 bases separating them. The sequenced sample was PBMCs or T cells enriched from blood (not recorded which). The clonotype originates from a woman aged 45 to 65 in a cohort exposed to, infected with or recovered from COVID-19 (not recorded which). This sequence joins TRBV5-8 and TRBJ2-6; no firm D call. This chain's CDR3 is CASSLDPSPSGANVLTF. As DNA, the CDR3 is TGTGCCAGCAGCTTGGATCCATCCCCCTCTGGGGCCAACGTCCTGACTTTC.